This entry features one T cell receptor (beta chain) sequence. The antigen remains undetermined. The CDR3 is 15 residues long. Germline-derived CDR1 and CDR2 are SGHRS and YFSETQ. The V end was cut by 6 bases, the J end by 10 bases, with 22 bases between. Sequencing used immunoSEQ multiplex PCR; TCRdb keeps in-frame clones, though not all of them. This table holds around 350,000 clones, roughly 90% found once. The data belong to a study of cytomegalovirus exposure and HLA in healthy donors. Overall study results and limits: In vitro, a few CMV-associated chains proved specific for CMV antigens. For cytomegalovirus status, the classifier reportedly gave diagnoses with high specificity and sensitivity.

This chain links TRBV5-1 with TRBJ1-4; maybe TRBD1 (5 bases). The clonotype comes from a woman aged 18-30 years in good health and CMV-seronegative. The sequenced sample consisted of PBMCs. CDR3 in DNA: TGCGCCAGCACGGGTCCATTGGGGCCGACGATAAAACTGTTTTTT. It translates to CASTGPLGPTIKLFF.